The present TCR beta chain was sequenced within a study of control samples from healthy donors and cancer patients. From germline, CDR1 is GTSNPN and CDR2 SVGIG (reference sequence). This CDR3 is 16 amino acids long. V lost 3 bases to trimming and J lost 0 bases, with 14 bases between them. Here immunoSEQ multiplex PCR was the method, and the copy in TCRdb shows in-frame clones only, minus some. The repertoire holds about 96,000 clones, with over 90% as singletons. V gene TRBV30 combines with J gene TRBJ1-4, with a weak D call TRBD1 (6 bases). Sequencing input: blood. The clonotype comes from a man between 18 and 29 years old in good health. The CDR3: CAWSAEQGPTNEKLFF. The CDR3 region has the DNA TGTGCCTGGAGCGCTGAACAGGGCCCAACTAATGAAAAACTGTTTTTT. Full variable domain (outside the CDR3, taken from reference TRBV30 and TRBJ1-4): SQTIHQWPATLVQPVGSPLSLECTVEGTSNPNLYWYRQAAGRGLQLLFYSVGIGQISSEVPQNLSASRPQDRQFILSSKKLLLSDSGFYLCAWSAEQGPTNEKLFFGSGTQLSVL.